A single sample is the source of the 8 T cell receptor beta chains below, sequenced in a study of early T cells in non-severe SARS-CoV-2 infection. TCRdb passed the 5' RACE reads through MiXCR, listing each CDR3 protein once. The sample lists roughly 80,000 distinct CDR3 sequences, roughly 9.6% occurring once. Sequencing was done on a sample of whole blood. The source is an adult who was a healthcare worker with PCR-confirmed SARS-CoV-2 infection or an uninfected control (not recorded which).

V and J are TRBV24-1 and TRBJ2-3; 12 bases agree with TRBD1. The V segment lost 8 bases and the J segment 2 bases; nucleotides outside the gene matches: 7. From germline, CDR1 is KGHDR and CDR2 SFDVKD. The CDR3 runs to 16 residues. The CDR3 DNA is TGTGCCACCAAGGGGGACAGGGGGCGACACACAGATACGCAGTATTTT. Protein sequence: CATKGDRGRHTDTQYF.

The chain joins TRBV5-1 to TRBJ2-6, with D possibly TRBD2 on 5 matching bases. The CDR3 has 16 amino acids. Trimming pared 4 bases from V and 0 bases from J, leaving 11 bases between. Germline V gene lookup returns CDR1 SGHRS and CDR2 YFSETQ. The chain's CDR3 is CASSPSAGSGANVLTF. CDR3 coding DNA: TGCGCCAGCAGCCCTTCGGCGGGCTCTGGGGCCAACGTCCTGACTTTC.

This clonotype was detected many times. The V gene is TRBV7-8, the J gene TRBJ2-1, with D possibly matching TRBD1 (5 bases). The CDR3 is 15 amino acids. The V gene's germline CDR1 is SGHVS and CDR2 FQNEAQ. V was shortened by 0 bases and J by 5 bases, with 11 bases between the two germline ends. CDR3 amino acids: CASSLAPRQHNEQFF. CDR3 DNA: TGTGCCAGCAGCTTAGCGCCGAGACAGCACAATGAGCAGTTCTTC.

This clonotype was recorded many times. The rearrangement joins TRBV7-6 to TRBJ2-7, with TRBD1 identical over 10 bases. V shed 1 base and J 7 bases; nucleotides not matched to a gene: 10. CDR1 is SGHVS, CDR2 FNYEAQ, per germline. This CDR3 contains 16 residues. The CDR3 protein is CASSLVSGGQGREQYF. The CDR3 DNA reads as TGTGCCAGCAGCTTAGTCAGTGGGGGACAGGGGAGGGAGCAGTACTTC.

This clonotype was seen only a few times. The J gene is TRBJ2-2, the V gene TRBV4-2; tentative D call: TRBD2 (7 bases). This CDR3 contains 17 residues. V shed 2 bases and J shed 1 base, with 14 bases lying between them. CDR1 is LGHNA and CDR2 is YNFKEQ in the germline V gene. CDR3 sequence: CASSQQGGGQNTGELFF. CDR3 DNA sequence: TGTGCCAGCAGCCAACAGGGCGGGGGACAGAACACCGGGGAGCTGTTTTTT.

V gene TRBV5-1 combines with J gene TRBJ2-7; D is undetermined. CDR3 length: 14 amino acids. The germline CDR1 and CDR2 sequences are SGHRS and YFSETQ. V lost 1 base and J 0 bases, leaving 8 bases between the germline ends. CDR3 nucleotide sequence: TGCGCCAGCAGCTTGACTTACAGCTCCTACGAGCAGTACTTC. This translates into CASSLTYSSYEQYF.

This clonotype was seen at least ten times. The V call is TRBV7-8, the J call TRBJ2-2; D might be TRBD1 or TRBD2, each matching 5 bases. This CDR3 contains 16 residues. V lost 0 bases to trimming and J lost 6 bases, with 14 bases between them. CDR1 is SGHVS and CDR2 is FQNEAQ in the germline V gene. In nucleotides, the CDR3 is TGTGCCAGCAGCTTAGCTAGGGACCGAAGGGCCGGGGAGCTGTTTTTT. Its translation: CASSLARDRRAGELFF.

This clonotype was picked up many times. V is TRBV2 and J is TRBJ2-7, with unresolved D. Germline V lookup: CDR1 SNHLY, CDR2 FYNNEI. The ends were cut back, 3 bases at V and 5 bases at J, with 5 bases in the middle. CDR3 size: 11 residues. The DNA of the CDR3 is TGTGCCAGCAGTGAGTTCCACGAGCAGTACTTC. Translating gives CASSEFHEQYF.